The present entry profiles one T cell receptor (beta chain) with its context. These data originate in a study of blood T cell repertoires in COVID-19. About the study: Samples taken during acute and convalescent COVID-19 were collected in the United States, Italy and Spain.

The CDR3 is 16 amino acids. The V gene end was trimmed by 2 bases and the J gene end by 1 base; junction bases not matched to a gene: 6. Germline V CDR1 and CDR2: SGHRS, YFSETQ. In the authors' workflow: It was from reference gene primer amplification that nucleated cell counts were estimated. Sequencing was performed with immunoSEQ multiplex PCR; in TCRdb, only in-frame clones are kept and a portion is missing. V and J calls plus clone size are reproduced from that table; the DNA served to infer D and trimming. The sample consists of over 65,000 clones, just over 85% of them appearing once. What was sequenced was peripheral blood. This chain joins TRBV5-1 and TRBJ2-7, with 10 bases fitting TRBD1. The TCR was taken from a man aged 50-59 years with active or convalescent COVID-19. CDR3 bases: TGCGCCAGCAGCTTTGCCGGGACAGGGGTATCCTACGAGCAGTACTTC. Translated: CASSFAGTGVSYEQYF. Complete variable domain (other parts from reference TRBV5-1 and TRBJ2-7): KAGVTQTPRYLIKTRGQQVTLSCSPISGHRSVSWYQQTPGQGLQFLFEYFSETQRNKGNFPGRFSGRQFSNSRSEMNVSTLELGDSALYLCASSFAGTGVSYEQYFGPGTRLTVT.